The 18 T cell receptor beta chains below were found in one sample sequenced in a study of blood T cell repertoires in COVID-19. Generated by immunoSEQ multiplex PCR, the TCRdb table keeps only in-frame clones and is missing some. The table shows some 300,000 clones, with roughly 90% occurring only once. The sample taken for sequencing was peripheral blood. All receptors come from a woman between 40 and 50 years old with COVID-19, enrolled during active disease.

The rearrangement joins TRBV10-1 to TRBJ1-5, with D perhaps TRBD1 (5 bases). This CDR3 has 15 residues. Deletions cut 0 bases from V and 4 bases from J, with 10 bases between. Germline assignment: CDR1 WNHNN and CDR2 SYGVQD (reference sequence). CDR3 sequence reads: CASSESTGRNQPQHF. The CDR3 DNA sequence: TGCGCCAGCAGTGAGTCAACAGGACGTAATCAGCCCCAGCATTTT.

The chain couples TRBV24-1 to TRBJ2-1; TRBD1 agrees at 7 bases. This CDR3 region has 13 residues. The V gene end was trimmed by 7 bases and the J gene end by 7 bases; junction bases not matched to a gene: 6. Germline V gene sequence: CDR1 KGHDR, CDR2 SFDVKD. CDR3 in DNA: TGTGCCACCAGGACCACCAGGGGGAATGAGCAGTTCTTC. It encodes CATRTTRGNEQFF.

The chain employs TRBV4-1 and TRBJ2-3; 8 nucleotides line up with TRBD1. The CDR3 has 17 residues. Germline loops: CDR1 MGHRA, CDR2 YSYEKL. J gave up 1 base and V 2 bases, and 8 bases lay outside the gene matches. As DNA, the CDR3 is TGCGCCAGCAGCCAATGGTTTACAGGGGGAGGCACAGATACGCAGTATTTT. Protein sequence: CASSQWFTGGGTDTQYF.

CDR3: CATSDSTGAGELFF. CDR3 nucleotides: TGTGCCACCAGTGATTCGACAGGGGCCGGGGAGCTGTTTTTT. The chain has TRBV24-1 and TRBJ2-2; 8 bases line up with TRBD1. J was trimmed by 6 bases and V by 2 bases; bases with no gene match: 1. CDR1 and CDR2 (germline): KGHDR, SFDVKD. The CDR3 loop spans 14 amino acids.

The J gene is TRBJ2-3, the V gene TRBV9; TRBD2 is a possible D gene (6 bases). Germline V gives CDR1 SGDLS, CDR2 YYNGEE. Trimming removed 0 bases at V and 2 bases at J, with 22 bases between. This CDR3 has 19 residues. In DNA, the CDR3 is TGTGCCAGCAGCGTAGATCGCGGCGTGCTCGGGGGTATCACAGATACGCAGTATTTT. Protein sequence: CASSVDRGVLGGITDTQYF. Full variable domain (missing parts from reference TRBV9 and TRBJ2-3): DSGVTQTPKHLITATGQRVTLRCSPRSGDLSVYWYQQSLDQGLQFLIQYYNGEERAKGNILERFSAQQFPDLHSELNLSSLELGDSALYFCASSVDRGVLGGITDTQYFGPGTRLTVL.

This clone was seen a single time. The chain recombines TRBV3-1 (or the pseudogene TRBV3-2) with TRBJ2-1; no reliable D call. Germline V lookup: CDR1 LGHDT, CDR2 YNNKEL (reference sequence). Between the trimmed V and J ends, which lost 2 bases and 10 bases, there was a span of 9 bases. The CDR3 length is 12 residues. In DNA, the CDR3 is TGTGCCAGCAGCCAACTAGATAGGGAGCAGTTCTTC. Amino acid sequence: CASSQLDREQFF.

This clone is a singleton in its sample. The CDR3: CASSSIGGKGDGYTF. The CDR3 DNA reads TGTGCCAGCAGCTCAATCGGAGGGAAGGGCGATGGCTACACCTTC. V usage is TRBV5-5 and J usage is TRBJ1-2; no reliable D call. Trimming took off 3 bases at V and 6 bases at J, with 18 bases between the two ends. This CDR3 has 15 amino acids. The germline CDR1 and CDR2 sequences are SGHKS and YYEKEE (reference sequence).

This clone was found a few times. J is TRBJ1-5 and V is TRBV7-2; D not certain. The CDR3 length is 14 residues. Germline CDR1 reads SGHTA; CDR2 reads FQGNSA. V lost 2 bases, J lost 2 bases, and 7 bases lay in between. CDR3 bases: TGTGCCAGCAGCTTAATCGGAGGCAATCAGCCCCAGCATTTT. This gives the protein CASSLIGGNQPQHF.

The chain combines TRBV6-1 with TRBJ1-1; D call uncertain. The V and J ends lost 2 bases and 0 bases respectively, with 7 bases between them. The CDR3 is 14 residues long. CDR1 MNHNS and CDR2 SASEGT come from the germline V gene. CDR3 bases: TGTGCCAGCAGTGAACAGGAACTGAACACTGAAGCTTTCTTT. As protein: CASSEQELNTEAFF.

The chain has TRBV19 and TRBJ2-2, with 10 bases fitting TRBD2. CDR3 length: 15 residues. Germline values: CDR1 LNHDA, CDR2 SQIVND (reference sequence). The J segment lost 7 bases and the V segment lost 7 bases, leaving 9 bases of the junction unmatched. The CDR3 sequence: CASTPAGGPHGELFF. CDR3 sequence (DNA): TGTGCCAGTACCCCAGCGGGAGGGCCTCACGGGGAGCTGTTTTTT.

The chain joins TRBV30 to TRBJ1-3; D unclear. V gave up 4 bases and J gave up 0 bases, with 13 bases separating them. Germline loops: CDR1 GTSNPN, CDR2 SVGIG (reference sequence). There are 15 residues in the CDR3. The CDR3 protein is CAWTRDILSGNTIYF. The CDR3 region has the DNA TGTGCCTGGACCAGAGACATACTCTCTGGAAACACCATATATTTT.

This clone has a count of ten or more. This chain links TRBV6-5 with TRBJ1-6; tentative D call: TRBD1 (6 bases). Trimming shortened V by 3 bases and J by 9 bases, and 15 bases separated the two germline ends. The germline gives CDR1 MNHEY, CDR2 SVGAGI. The CDR3 sequence is 15 residues long. The CDR3: CASSYAGARGSPLHF. For the CDR3, the DNA is TGTGCCAGCAGTTATGCAGGGGCCCGGGGTTCACCCCTCCACTTT.

V gene TRBV5-5 combines with J gene TRBJ2-3; possibly TRBD2 for D (6 bases). Germline CDR1 is SGHKS and CDR2 is YYEKEE (reference sequence). The length of the CDR3 is 14 residues. V dropped 6 bases and J dropped 1 base, with 12 bases sitting between them. The CDR3 region has the DNA TGTGCCAGCATTTCGAGGGAGGGCACAGATACGCAGTATTTT. It yields the protein CASISREGTDTQYF.

This clone was seen a handful of times. CDR3 sequence: CASSPPGRASYEQYF. The CDR3 region has the DNA TGTGCCAGCAGTCCTCCCGGCAGGGCATCCTACGAGCAGTACTTC. This rearrangement joins TRBV6-1 to TRBJ2-7; tentative D call: TRBD1 (5 bases). The CDR3 is 15 residues long. CDR1 is MNHNS and CDR2 is SASEGT in the germline V gene. Trimming took 5 bases from V and 1 from J, leaving 15 bases between them.

V gene TRBV7-2 combines with J gene TRBJ1-2, with TRBD1 identical over 7 bases. Germline loops: CDR1 SGHTA, CDR2 FQGNSA. Unmatched junction bases numbered 9, after V lost 8 bases and J lost 6 bases. The CDR3 has 13 residues. CDR3 DNA sequence: TGTGCCAGCGGACCGTTACAGGGGCATGGCTACACCTTC. Encoded protein: CASGPLQGHGYTF.

The chain couples TRBV3-1 (or the pseudogene TRBV3-2) to TRBJ2-1; D unresolved. This CDR3 contains 15 residues. The V and J ends lost 1 base and 10 bases respectively, with 17 bases between them. The germline V gene encodes CDR1 LGHDT and CDR2 YNNKEL (reference sequence). The CDR3 is CASSQGSTPKREQFF. The CDR3 DNA is TGTGCCAGCAGCCAAGGATCGACCCCAAAGCGAGAGCAGTTCTTC.

The chain combines TRBV7-2 with TRBJ2-2, with D possibly being TRBD2 (6 bases). CDR1 and CDR2 from the germline V gene are SGHTA and FQGNSA. The CDR3 extends over 15 amino acids. The V gene lost 1 base and the J gene lost 5 bases, with 11 bases spanning the gap. In DNA form, the CDR3 reads TGTGCCAGCAGCTTAGTCGGGGGTAGGACCGGGGAGCTGTTTTTT. Residues: CASSLVGGRTGELFF.

A note on this clone: This specimen includes other DNA sequences encoding the same CDR3. The CDR3 DNA is TGTGCCAGCAGCTTGACAGGGTACTATGGCTACACCTTC. This encodes CASSLTGYYGYTF. The chain couples TRBV7-2 to TRBJ1-2; 7 bases line up with TRBD1. CDR1 is SGHTA, CDR2 FQGNSA, per germline. J was trimmed by 3 bases and V by 3 bases; bases with no gene match: 1. The CDR3 spans 13 residues.